These 20 T cell receptor beta chains came from one sample sequenced in a study of CD8 T cells in Susac syndrome (dated by TCRdb to between 2018 and 2021). Library creation used the immunoSEQ multiplex PCR assay. RNA was extracted with the RNeasy kit and about 0.5 to 1 ug was reverse transcribed using random hexamers. The public reads were reprocessed in TCRdb via fastp at Q25 and MiXCR, keeping in-frame beta chains. Each CDR3 protein appears once, grouped with its most common genes and DNA. The sample data list 250,000 to 300,000 distinct CDR3 sequences, and around 83% of these were observed just once. Clones ranked in the top ten supply about 0.11% of the sample. Sample: CD8+ T cells from PBMCs. Receptor source: a human donor with multiple sclerosis.

This clonotype appeared once. The gene calls are TRBV13 and TRBJ2-1, with TRBD2 matching over 14 bases. V was pared by 3 bases and J by 9 bases, with 4 bases of the junction left unmatched. Germline CDR1 reads PRHDT; CDR2 reads FYEKMQ (reference sequence). The CDR3 is made up of 15 amino acids. CDR3 residues: CASSFPGLAGGEQFF. CDR3 nucleotide sequence: TGTGCCAGCAGCTTCCCCGGACTAGCGGGAGGTGAGCAGTTCTTC.

V and J are TRBV4-1 and TRBJ1-6; 11 bases match TRBD1. CDR1 MGHRA and CDR2 YSYEKL come from the germline V gene. The junction had 19 bases not matched to a gene; V was cut back by 0 bases and J by 12 bases. This CDR3 has 20 residues. The CDR3, as DNA: TGCGCCAGCAGCCAAGACCCGGCTCTTAGGACAGGGGGCAGGAGGTTACCCCTCCACTTT. Protein product: CASSQDPALRTGGRRLPLHF.

The rearrangement uses TRBV7-9 and TRBJ2-7, with 7 bases matching TRBD1. The CDR3 contains 15 residues. Unmatched junction bases numbered 6, after V lost 1 base and J lost 3 bases. Germline V gene lookup returns CDR1 SEHNR and CDR2 FQNEAQ (reference sequence). CDR3 sequence: CASSLDRGNNYEQYF. The CDR3, as DNA: TGTGCCAGCAGCTTAGACAGGGGAAACAACTACGAGCAGTACTTC.

This rearrangement joins TRBV18 to TRBJ2-2; TRBD1 matches at 7 bases. The CDR3 is 16 residues long. The germline V gene has CDR1 KGHSH and CDR2 LQKENI. The junction had 12 bases not matched to a gene; V was cut back by 8 bases and J by 3 bases. Here the CDR3 DNA reads TGTGCCAGCAGACACTACAGGGGACATGACACCGGGGAGCTGTTTTTT. Amino acid sequence: CASRHYRGHDTGELFF.

This clonotype was observed a single time. This chain connects TRBV28 to TRBJ2-5; D tentatively fits TRBD1 or TRBD2 (7 bases each). The V end was cut by 5 bases, the J end by 4 bases, with 17 bases between. This CDR3 has 15 residues. The V gene's germline CDR1 is MDHEN and CDR2 SYDVKM. In DNA form, the CDR3 reads TGTGCCAGCAGTGTCTACAGGGAGGGGGCAGAGACCCAGTACTTC. Its translation is CASSVYREGAETQYF.

The chain links TRBV19 to TRBJ1-5; no definite D call. V gave up 4 bases and J gave up 7 bases, with 14 bases separating them. CDR1 and CDR2 from the germline V gene are LNHDA and SQIVND (reference sequence). The CDR3 consists of 14 residues. Written as DNA, the CDR3 is TGTGCCAGTAGTACGCATTTCCTGGGGCAGCCCCAGCATTTT. It translates to CASSTHFLGQPQHF. Looking up the rest from reference TRBV19 and TRBJ1-5 gives the full variable domain: DGGITQSPKYLFRKEGQNVTLSCEQNLNHDAMYWYRQDPGQGLRLIYYSQIVNDFQKGDIAEGYSVSREKKESFPLTVTSAQKNPTAFYLCASSTHFLGQPQHFGDGTRLSIL.

The CDR3, as DNA: TGTGCCAGCAGTCTCCACAGGGGGCAAGAGACCCAGTACTTC. Translated, it gives CASSLHRGQETQYF. The J gene is TRBJ2-5, the V gene TRBV27; 8 nucleotides line up with TRBD1. Germline V gene data show CDR1 as MNHEY and CDR2 as SMNVEV (reference sequence). Trimming cost V 5 bases and J 2 bases; bases outside gene matches: 4. CDR3 length: 14 residues.

The chain recombines TRBV5-1 with TRBJ2-5, with D uncertain. The V gene lost 3 bases and the J gene lost 1 base, with 10 bases spanning the gap. Germline V gives CDR1 SGHRS, CDR2 YFSETQ. The CDR3 has 14 residues. The CDR3 is CASSYRVPQETQYF. CDR3 sequence (DNA): TGCGCCAGCAGCTACCGGGTCCCCCAAGAGACCCAGTACTTC. The entire variable domain, with the rest obtained from reference TRBV5-1 and TRBJ2-5, is as follows: KAGVTQTPRYLIKTRGQQVTLSCSPISGHRSVSWYQQTPGQGLQFLFEYFSETQRNKGNFPGRFSGRQFSNSRSEMNVSTLELGDSALYLCASSYRVPQETQYFGPGTRLLVL.

The chain joins TRBV5-1 to TRBJ2-7; unclear D gene. Trimming pared 0 bases from V and 6 bases from J, leaving 7 bases between. This CDR3 has 12 amino acids. Germline V gene sequence: CDR1 SGHRS, CDR2 YFSETQ. CDR3 region: CASSLVRSEQYF. The CDR3 coding sequence is TGCGCCAGCAGCTTGGTCCGTTCCGAGCAGTACTTC.

V gene TRBV20-1 combines with J gene TRBJ2-3; TRBD2 agrees at 7 bases. V shed 1 base and J 5 bases; nucleotides not matched to a gene: 24. The CDR3 has 20 amino acids. CDR1 and CDR2 (germline): DFQATT, SNEGSKA (reference sequence). The CDR3: CSARATNGFTNKGLQDTQYF. The CDR3 DNA sequence: TGCAGTGCTAGAGCAACGAACGGCTTTACGAACAAGGGACTACAAGATACGCAGTATTTT.

This clonotype appeared once. The chain has TRBV27 and TRBJ2-1; 8 nucleotides line up with TRBD1. The CDR3 extends over 17 amino acids. The V gene end was trimmed by 7 bases and the J gene end by 2 bases; junction bases not matched to a gene: 13. Germline CDR1 is MNHEY and CDR2 is SMNVEV (reference sequence). The CDR3, as DNA: TGTGCCAGCACCCTGACAGGGGTAGAGGGACCCTACAATGAGCAGTTCTTC. Translated: CASTLTGVEGPYNEQFF.

The V gene is TRBV19, the J gene TRBJ1-2; D remains ambiguous. Germline lookup yields CDR1 LNHDA and CDR2 SQIVND (reference sequence). The CDR3 length is 11 residues. Between the trimmed V and J ends, which lost 8 bases and 5 bases, there was a span of 9 bases. CDR3: CASQRAYGYTF. CDR3 sequence (DNA): TGTGCCAGTCAGAGGGCGTATGGCTACACCTTC.

A word on this clonotype: The junction and the germline gene differ at one end; a read error may be behind it. For the CDR3, the DNA is TGTGCTAGCAGCTTCCCGCCTAGCACAGATACGCAGTATTTT. The encoded protein is CASSFPPSTDTQYF. The gene calls are TRBV7-7 and TRBJ2-3; D call uncertain. CDR1 and CDR2 from the germline V gene are SSHAT and FNYEAQ (reference sequence). The CDR3 covers 14 residues.

In nucleotides, the CDR3 is TGTGCCAGCAGTTTACGAGACAGGTTAGGAGAGACCCAGTACTTC. It codes for CASSLRDRLGETQYF. The rearrangement joins TRBV27 to TRBJ2-5; tentatively, D is TRBD1 (6 bases). Germline V gene data show CDR1 as MNHEY and CDR2 as SMNVEV (reference sequence). The V gene lost 2 bases and the J gene lost 4 bases, with 14 bases spanning the gap. The CDR3 spans 15 residues.

A few counts support this clonotype. The CDR3 region is CASSSRSGYTF. The DNA of the CDR3 is TGTGCCAGTAGTTCTCGGAGTGGCTACACCTTC. The chain carries TRBV19 and TRBJ1-2; D gene uncertain. The ends were cut back, 5 bases at V and 7 bases at J, with 8 bases in the middle. This CDR3 comprises 11 residues. In germline, CDR1 is LNHDA, CDR2 SQIVND (reference sequence).

V is TRBV27 and J is TRBJ2-7, with 11 positions matching TRBD2. With V trimmed by 3 bases and J by 3 bases, 16 bases remained unmatched. This CDR3 region has 19 residues. CDR1 and CDR2 (germline): MNHEY, SMNVEV (reference sequence). The CDR3 here is CASSLVGSGRAWVLYEQYF. DNA for the CDR3: TGTGCCAGCAGTTTGGTCGGTAGCGGGAGGGCCTGGGTCCTCTACGAGCAGTACTTC.

The chain employs TRBV5-6 and TRBJ2-1, with 10 bases that match TRBD2. V dropped 3 bases and J dropped 4; count of bases not matched to a gene: 10. The CDR3 runs to 17 residues. Germline CDR1 reads SGHDT; CDR2 reads YYEEEE. The CDR3 DNA sequence: TGTGCCAGCAGCTGGGGACTAGCGCCCTCCATATACAATGAGCAGTTCTTC. Translation gives CASSWGLAPSIYNEQFF.

This clonotype was seen a single time. The chain links TRBV6-4 to TRBJ2-2; TRBD2 aligns across 10 bases. This CDR3 has 15 residues. V was clipped by 4 bases and J by 2 bases; unmatched bases: 1. The germline CDR1 and CDR2 sequences are MRHNA and SNTAGT. CDR3 DNA sequence: TGTGCCAGCAGTGTAGCGGGAGGAAACACCGGGGAGCTGTTTTTT. Translation gives CASSVAGGNTGELFF.

This rearrangement joins TRBV27 to TRBJ1-2; D is ambiguous. The germline gives CDR1 MNHEY, CDR2 SMNVEV (reference sequence). V lost 9 bases and J lost 8, with 19 bases in between. The CDR3 contains 13 residues. The CDR3 loop reads CASSPGLFYGYTF. In DNA form, the CDR3 reads TGTGCCAGTTCACCAGGTTTATTCTACGGCTACACCTTC.

The chain uses TRBV19 and TRBJ2-1; no definite D call. Trimming removed 8 bases from V and 0 bases from J, with 2 bases in between. The germline gives CDR1 LNHDA, CDR2 SQIVND (reference sequence). The CDR3 length is 11 residues. For the CDR3, the DNA is TGTGCCAGTCACTCCTACAATGAGCAGTTCTTC. Its translation is CASHSYNEQFF.